This TCR beta chain was sequenced for a study of response to subunit inactivated influenza vaccine. Notes on the study in general: A suggestion made by the authors is that each seasonal influenza vaccination recruits few new T cells.

To note about this clonotype: Its matching antigen is unknown.

The CDR3 is 13 amino acids. Trimming pared 8 bases from V and 6 bases from J, leaving 13 bases between. TCRdb itself ran the RT-PCR reads through MiXCR, one entry per CDR3 protein. The sample contains hundreds of thousands of distinct CDR3 sequences, 15% to 20% of which appear only once. The genes are TRBV12-3 or TRBV12-4 and TRBJ2-2, with D perhaps matching TRBD1 (8 bases). The sample was PBMCs from blood, taken 5 to 6 days after vaccination. The clonotype originates from a man aged 45-65 years who received an inactivated influenza vaccine. In DNA form, the CDR3 reads TGTGCCAGCCACAGGGGGGGAGCCGGGGAGCTGTTTTTT. It yields the protein CASHRGGAGELFF.